A single T cell receptor beta chain is shown here with its context. The sample holds one count of this clone. The antigen it recognizes is unknown. The sample holds no much larger clone one base away, and base qualities are not on file. The trial excluded patients who had a history of autoimmune disease or were on systemic immunosuppression. In every dose cohort, peripheral blood was drawn for TCR sequencing at baseline, cycle 4 day 1, and cycle 7 day 1. The samples were drawn from a first-in-human, open-label, multicenter phase I dose-escalation trial of ivuxolimab. Adults with locally advanced or metastatic head and neck squamous cell, hepatocellular, melanoma or renal cell carcinoma were enrolled in the trial. Before TCR sequencing, CD4+ T cells and CD8+ T cells were sorted from peripheral blood as separate populations. The data belong to a study of OX40 agonist ivuxolimab in advanced cancers. With regard to the full study: Ivuxolimab, which targeted the costimulatory receptor OX40 (CD134), was an agonistic, fully human IgG2 monoclonal antibody. Of the roughly 52 dose-escalation patients, hepatocellular carcinoma was present in around 20, melanoma in about 15, renal cell carcinoma in 9 and head and neck cancer in 9. The point of sequencing TCRbeta in the periphery was to test whether ivuxolimab changed TCR sequence diversity and drove clonal T-cell expansion. Prior anti-PD-1, anti-PD-L1 or anti-CTLA-4 therapy was permitted, and checkpoint inhibitors had been received by about 44% of dose-escalation patients. In the dose-escalation cohort, 82.7% of patients were male, and the mean age was around 60 years, with a range of roughly 23 to 85. Intravenous ivuxolimab was administered to patients every 2 weeks at six dose levels: 0.01, 0.1, 0.3, 1.5, 3 and 10 mg/kg. Three dose-escalation patients achieved partial responses, one with hepatocellular carcinoma and two with cutaneous melanoma. The paper describes the monotherapy dose-escalation part (N ≈ 52 patients) of the phase I trial of ivuxolimab. The paper as a whole reports these results and caveats: Low levels of normalized T-cell clonal expansion were also seen in some patients who did not respond. In the 0.1-3.0 mg/kg groups, partial responders were among the patients with the lowest normalized peripheral clonal expansion, particularly in CD8+ T cells. At doses of 0.1 to 3.0 mg/kg, clonal expansion of both CD4+ and CD8+ blood T cells was observed from baseline to week 6. After ivuxolimab, more expanded clones were found on average in CD8+ T cells than in CD4+ T cells. Which antigens the clonally expanded peripheral T cells were specific for was not determined.

The CDR3 measures 16 amino acids from cysteine to phenylalanine. Of all the DNA, just the CDR3 is kept, 48 bases in frame from base 1. V gives up 0 bases and J gives up 4 bases, and the segment between their germline ends measures 15 bases. The germline V gene supplies CDR1 MGHRA and CDR2 YSYEKL. For sequencing of the TCRbeta CDR3 region, genomic DNA was extracted from the sorted cells. TCRbeta CDR3 regions were sequenced using the immunoSEQ Assay. Entries here come from immuneACCESS through TCRdb and include only in-frame sequences with V and J called. Some clones fail to appear in such tables; in the studies checked, an unresolved V gene covers under half of the shortfall, and the cause of the remainder is unknown. This sample holds approximately 51,000 clones; around 82% were observed only once. The top ten clonotypes cover over 2% of the sample.

This TCR derives from an adult with an advanced solid tumor such as melanoma, head and neck, liver or kidney cancer. Sample: CD4+ or CD8+ T cells sorted from blood, taken in a trial of the OX40 agonist ivuxolimab. Recombination connected TRBV4-1 to TRBJ2-5; TRBD2 is possibly the D segment (7 matching bases). The CDR3 here reads CASSQDLGGLRETQYF. The sequenced DNA is TGCGCCAGCAGCCAAGATCTGGGGGGGCTGAGAGAGACCCAGTACTTC.